The 17 T cell receptor beta chains in this list originate from one sample, sequenced in a study of control samples from healthy donors and cancer patients (dated by TCRdb to the early 2020s). The method was the immunoSEQ multiplex PCR assay. Entries here come from immuneACCESS through TCRdb and include only in-frame sequences with V and J called. Some clones fail to appear in such tables; in the studies checked, an unresolved V gene covers under half of the shortfall, and the cause of the remainder is unknown. This sample holds 90,000 or so clones; approximately 88% were observed only once. The ten top clones hold 7.5% to 8% of the sample. The source material was blood. These receptors all stem from a woman aged 55-70 years in good health.

The sample holds a few counts of this clone. The chain has TRBV7-9 and TRBJ2-5; TRBD2 agrees at 8 bases. This CDR3 has 13 residues. CDR1 and CDR2 (germline): SEHNR, FQNEAQ (reference sequence). Unmatched junction bases numbered 2, after V lost 6 bases and J lost 2 bases. In DNA form, the CDR3 reads TGTGCCAGCAGTCCGGGGGGGCAAGAGACCCAGTACTTC. This translates into CASSPGGQETQYF.

J is TRBJ2-7 and V is TRBV15; 8 bases fit TRBD1. V lost 5 bases to trimming and J lost 7 bases; unmatched junction nucleotides: 13. The germline V gene has CDR1 LNHNV and CDR2 YYDKDF (reference sequence). This CDR3 region has 15 residues. CDR3 residues: CATSAKTTGAGEQYF. Written as DNA, the CDR3 is TGTGCCACCAGCGCAAAGACGACAGGGGCGGGGGAGCAGTACTTC.

The gene calls are TRBV25-1 and TRBJ1-1; 7 bases match TRBD1. The CDR3 extends over 16 amino acids. V dropped 1 base and J dropped 4; count of bases not matched to a gene: 9. The germline CDR1 and CDR2 sequences are MGHDK and SYGVNS. CDR3 in DNA: TGTGCCAGCAGTGAATTGAGGGGGCAGGGGGGCACTGAAGCTTTCTTT. Its protein is CASSELRGQGGTEAFF. Full variable domain (outside the CDR3, taken from reference TRBV25-1 and TRBJ1-1): EADIYQTPRYLVIGTGKKITLECSQTMGHDKMYWYQQDPGMELHLIHYSYGVNSTEKGDLSSESTVSRIRTEHFPLTLESARPSHTSQYLCASSELRGQGGTEAFFGQGTRLTVV.

This clone appeared once. This chain links TRBV4-1 with TRBJ1-5; no clear D. CDR3 size: 16 residues. Germline V gene lookup returns CDR1 MGHRA and CDR2 YSYEKL. V lost 2 bases and J 1 base, leaving 12 bases between the germline ends. In nucleotides, the CDR3 is TGCGCCAGCAGCCAACTGTGGACCTACAGCAATCAGCCCCAGCATTTT. Protein: CASSQLWTYSNQPQHF.

The chain uses TRBV6-5 and TRBJ2-7; TRBD2 agrees at 10 bases. CDR1 MNHEY and CDR2 SVGAGI come from the germline V gene. CDR3 length equals 16 residues. Germline trimming cut 2 bases from V and 0 bases from J; bases unmatched to any gene: 4. The CDR3: CASSYGASGGSYEQYF. As DNA, the CDR3 is TGTGCCAGCAGTTACGGGGCTAGCGGGGGCTCCTACGAGCAGTACTTC.

The chain joins TRBV18 to TRBJ2-3; 12 bases align to TRBD2. This CDR3 comprises 16 residues. Germline-derived CDR1 and CDR2 are KGHSH and LQKENI. V lost 3 bases to trimming and J lost 0 bases; unmatched junction nucleotides: 1. The CDR3 DNA is TGTGCCAGCTCACCGGGACTAGCGGGCAGCACAGATACGCAGTATTTT. Protein: CASSPGLAGSTDTQYF. The entire variable domain, with the rest obtained from reference TRBV18 and TRBJ2-3, is as follows: NAGVMQNPRHLVRRRGQEARLRCSPMKGHSHVYWYRQLPEEGLKFMVYLQKENIIDESGMPKERFSAEFPKEGPSILRIQQVVRGDSAAYFCASSPGLAGSTDTQYFGPGTRLTVL.

In this sample, this clone turned up a few times. This rearrangement joins TRBV18 to TRBJ2-7, with D tentatively TRBD1 (5 bases). This CDR3 region has 13 residues. Trimming took off 8 bases at V and 3 bases at J, with 14 bases between the two ends. The germline CDR1 and CDR2 sequences are KGHSH and LQKENI. In DNA, the CDR3 is TGTGCCAGCCGACTGGGGCAAAACTACGAGCAGTACTTC. Translating it yields CASRLGQNYEQYF.

The chain carries TRBV3-1 (or the pseudogene TRBV3-2) and TRBJ2-5, with 8 bases matching TRBD1. This CDR3 spans 15 amino acids. The V and J ends lost 0 bases and 5 bases, in that order; junction bases with no gene match: 5. Germline V gene lookup returns CDR1 LGHDT and CDR2 YNNKEL (reference sequence). The CDR3 sequence is CASSQETGGWETQYF. CDR3 DNA sequence: TGTGCCAGCAGCCAAGAAACAGGGGGATGGGAGACCCAGTACTTC.

The CDR3 loop is CASSSNRGSYEQYF. In DNA form, the CDR3 reads TGTGCCAGCAGCTCAAACAGGGGCTCCTACGAGCAGTACTTC. V gene TRBV7-9 combines with J gene TRBJ2-7; 7 positions agree with TRBD1. This CDR3 region has 14 residues. Unmatched junction bases numbered 3, after V lost 4 bases and J lost 0 bases. Germline CDR1 reads SEHNR; CDR2 reads FQNEAQ (reference sequence).

The chain couples TRBV4-1 to TRBJ2-1; 8 bases are shared with TRBD2. CDR1 MGHRA and CDR2 YSYEKL come from the germline V gene. Unmatched junction bases numbered 13, after V lost 5 bases and J lost 4 bases. The length of the CDR3 is 17 residues. DNA of the CDR3: TGCGCCAGCAGCTTCCAACCCTCGCGGGGGGTTTACAATGAGCAGTTCTTC. As protein: CASSFQPSRGVYNEQFF.

The CDR3 is CASSPRGTSGHPYAETQYF. The CDR3 nucleotides read TGTGCCAGCTCACCACGAGGGACTAGCGGTCACCCATACGCGGAGACCCAGTACTTC. This rearrangement joins TRBV18 to TRBJ2-5, with TRBD2 matching over 11 bases. J lost 5 bases, V lost 1 base, and 15 bases had no gene match. The germline gives CDR1 KGHSH, CDR2 LQKENI. The CDR3 runs 19 residues.

The chain is built from TRBV12-3 or TRBV12-4 and TRBJ1-1, with 9 positions matching TRBD1. The CDR3 loop spans 11 amino acids. Germline trimming cut 4 bases from V and 12 bases from J; bases unmatched to any gene: 3. CDR3 DNA: TGTGCCAGCAGTTCGGGACAGGGTCCTTTCTTT. Its protein is CASSSGQGPFF.

The rearrangement uses TRBV5-4 and TRBJ2-1; D may be TRBD1 (5 bases). V was shortened by 4 bases and J by 3 bases, with 8 bases between the two germline ends. The germline V gene encodes CDR1 SGHNT and CDR2 YYREEE (reference sequence). The CDR3 spans 13 residues. The CDR3, as DNA: TGTGCCAGCAGCGTCCAGGGCTACAATGAGCAGTTCTTC. It encodes CASSVQGYNEQFF.

The chain combines TRBV15 with TRBJ2-1; tentatively, D is TRBD2 (7 bases). CDR1 is LNHNV, CDR2 YYDKDF, per germline (reference sequence). Trimming cost V 0 bases and J 6 bases, with 21 bases left between them. The CDR3 totals 18 residues. Here the CDR3 reads CATSRERGFGGRVNEQFF. In DNA, the CDR3 is TGTGCCACCAGCAGAGAAAGGGGGTTCGGCGGGAGAGTCAATGAGCAGTTCTTC.

The V and J genes are TRBV7-9 and TRBJ2-6, with a tentative D call TRBD2 (6 bases). From germline, CDR1 is SEHNR and CDR2 FQNEAQ (reference sequence). V lost 5 bases to trimming and J lost 0 bases, with 14 bases between them. There are 17 residues in the CDR3. The CDR3 DNA reads TGTGCCAGCAGCCCCGGCGGGGTGGGCTCTGGGGCCAACGTCCTGACTTTC. This gives the protein CASSPGGVGSGANVLTF. Drawing the rest from reference TRBV7-9 and TRBJ2-6, the complete variable domain is DTGVSQNPRHKITKRGQNVTFRCDPISEHNRLYWYRQTLGQGPEFLTYFQNEAQLEKSRLLSDRFSAERPKGSFSTLEIQRTEQGDSAMYLCASSPGGVGSGANVLTFGAGSRLTVL.

V usage is TRBV3-1 (or the pseudogene TRBV3-2) and J usage is TRBJ2-1, with 7 nucleotides matching TRBD2. Germline V gene lookup returns CDR1 LGHDT and CDR2 YNNKEL (reference sequence). The CDR3 is 16 residues long. V lost 4 bases to trimming and J lost 4 bases; unmatched junction nucleotides: 10. The CDR3 DNA reads as TGTGCCAGCAGCCCCCCCCTTAGCGGGTTTTACAATGAGCAGTTCTTC. This translates into CASSPPLSGFYNEQFF.

V gene TRBV9 combines with J gene TRBJ1-4; 7 bases are a match to TRBD1. The V and J ends lost 3 bases and 4 bases, in that order; junction bases with no gene match: 3. Germline V gives CDR1 SGDLS, CDR2 YYNGEE. The CDR3 consists of 14 residues. CDR3 region: CASSGDSYNEKLFF. CDR3 sequence (DNA): TGTGCCAGCAGCGGGGACAGCTATAATGAAAAACTGTTTTTT.